This TCR beta chain was recorded in a study of patients and donors after allogeneic stem cell transplantation. Trimming removed 0 bases from V and 8 bases from J, with 10 bases in between. CDR3 length: 13 amino acids. Germline-derived CDR1 and CDR2 are MGHRA and YSYEKL. This clonotype has more than one count but fewer than ten. TCRdb processed the RT-PCR reads anew with MiXCR; each CDR3 protein has one entry. The profile covers around 90,000 distinct CDR3 sequences, with around 46% appearing a single time and around 60% taken by the ten largest. The V and J genes are TRBV4-1 and TRBJ1-2, with unresolved D. Sequences were obtained from blood, either unsorted or a sorted T cell fraction (not recorded which). The TCR sequence derives from a human donor who was either an allogeneic HSCT recipient or a stem cell or donor lymphocyte infusion donor (not recorded which). It is not recorded whose cells these are; they may come from a transplant donor. The CDR3 here is CASSQESRGGYTF. The CDR3 DNA is TGCGCCAGCAGCCAAGAGTCAAGAGGGGGCTACACCTTC.